This T cell receptor beta chain emerged from a study of neurological immune-mediated disorders. It was from 2 million PBMCs stored at -80 C that the unsorted libraries were obtained. This CDR3 has 14 amino acids. Germline V gene data show CDR1 as SGHRS and CDR2 as YFSETQ. V was trimmed by 4 bases and J by 5 bases, leaving 13 bases between them. One entry per CDR3 protein results from TCRdb running MiXCR on the 5' RACE reads. There are 90,000 to 150,000 distinct CDR3 sequences in the sample; 3.2% occur only once, and over 1% lies in the top ten. This clonotype was picked up many times. The clonotype comes from a woman younger than 45 with multiple sclerosis. This rearrangement joins TRBV5-1 to TRBJ2-1; the D gene is possibly TRBD2 (5 bases). Material: PBMCs. The CDR3 nucleotides are TGCGCCAGCAGCATTGGACTGGACCACAATGAGCAGTTCTTC. Residues: CASSIGLDHNEQFF.